This T cell receptor (beta chain) was observed in a study of T cell responses to AZD1222 COVID-19 vaccine (dated by TCRdb to the early 2020s). Describing the broader study: AZD1222 recipients whose second dose came at about 4 weeks and those whose second dose came at about 12 weeks were combined into one group, since spike-specific TCR depth and breadth did not differ between the two schedules. A total of 233 trial participants underwent TCR sequencing, of whom 200 to 220 received two doses of AZD1222 and some 26 received two doses of the MenACWY control vaccine. Enrollment into the trials was organized by age into subgroups of 18-55, 56-69 and 70-plus years, and those subgroups contained approximately 150, 30 and 60 TCR-sequenced participants, respectively. Results the study describes overall, beyond this receptor: CD4 TCRs associated with the vaccine covered the entire spike protein, and the dominant responses were in regions 160-218 and 743-854. Only a handful of AZD1222 recipients were SARS-CoV-2 seropositive at baseline, limiting conclusions about previously exposed vaccinees. Nearly half of unique spike-specific TCRs reportedly recognized epitopes outside regions mutated in the B.1.351 and B.1.1.7 variants. A significant rise in spike-specific TCR breadth and depth was observed after two AZD1222 doses relative to day 0 and relative to MenACWY recipients. No day 14 peak-response samples were available, so repertoires were characterized only after the peak T cell response. Most participants were white British and females outnumbered males, and the authors suggested that clonal diversity may have been underestimated. In the small 56-69-year group, the increase in depth fell short of significance, most likely because of low power.

A remark on this clone: Its cognate antigen has yet to be identified. Per-nucleotide qualities are absent, and no much larger clonotype sits a single base away.

The label giving this sample's time point can be read as: baseline before first vaccination. Vaccinee samples came from UK trials COV001 and COV002, including a single-blind randomized controlled phase 2/3 trial of AZD1222 (ChAdOx1 nCoV-19) in healthy adults. Trial participant PBMC samples were collected at day 0 and day 28 after the second dose for TCRbeta chain sequencing. V is pruned by 4 bases and J by 8 bases, leaving 10 bases of the junction without a gene match. Including cysteine and phenylalanine, the CDR3 has 14 amino acids. Kept here is only the CDR3 DNA, which spans 42 bases and is read in frame from base 1. The germline V gene gives CDR1 as MDHEN and CDR2 as SYDVKM. The CDR3 regions of human TCRbeta chains were subjected to immunosequencing. The authors' analysis ran thus. Repertoire TCRs were checked for matches against a reference library of SARS-CoV-2-specific TCRs that had been generated using the MIRA antigen-specificity platform. Breadth was defined as the fraction of unique TCRs that were SARS-CoV-2-associated, and depth was defined as the fraction of total T cells that were SARS-CoV-2-associated. Each spike-specific TCR was assigned to its reactive spike region and to a CD4 or CD8 class using the MIRA data. Log10-transformed breadth and depth values were compared by one-way ANOVA with Sidak's multiple comparisons tests. TCRdb limited this immuneACCESS table to in-frame rearrangements with V and J called. A share of clones is missing; checked studies link under half to unresolved V genes, and the rest is unexplained. For V, J and clone size, that table is used; D and trimming come from the DNA. The table for this sample lists some 130,000 clones; 88% of them were counted only once. Jointly, the top ten make up approximately 8% of the sample.

The sequence was obtained from an adult in good health. The sequence is built from TRBV28 and TRBJ1-2, with 7 bases in between that match TRBD1. The material was peripheral blood, obtained on day 0 of AZD1222 vaccination. DNA sequence: TGTGCCAGCAGTTCAACAGGGGCGCGCAACGGCTACACCTTC. The translation is CASSSTGARNGYTF.